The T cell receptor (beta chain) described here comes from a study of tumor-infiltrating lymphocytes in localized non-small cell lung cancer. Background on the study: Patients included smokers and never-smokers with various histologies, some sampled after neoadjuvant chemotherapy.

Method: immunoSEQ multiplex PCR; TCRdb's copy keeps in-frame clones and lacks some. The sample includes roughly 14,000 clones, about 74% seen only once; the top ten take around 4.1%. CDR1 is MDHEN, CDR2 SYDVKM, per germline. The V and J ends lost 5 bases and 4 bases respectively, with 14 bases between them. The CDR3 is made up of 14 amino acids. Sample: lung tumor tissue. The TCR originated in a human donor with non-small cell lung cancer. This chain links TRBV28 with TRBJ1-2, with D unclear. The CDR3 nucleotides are TGTGCCAGCAGTCAGACTTACCAGCGCTATGGCTACACCTTC. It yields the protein CASSQTYQRYGYTF.